This T cell receptor beta chain was retrieved from a study of metastatic and nonmetastatic thyroid tumors. Background on the study: Both malignant and benign thyroid patients supplied peripheral blood and tumor or nodule tissue samples, across which the repertoires of these patients were then compared.

Thyroid surgery took place with no prior treatment in any patient. This clone was found a few times. Methods used by the authors: CDR3 was compared across clinicopathological groups, and the resulting differences were used to build a distant-metastasis classifier for papillary thyroid cancer. TCRdb re-analyzed the PCR reads through MiXCR. The V and J calls were determined by TCRdb, not by the authors. The sample holds 17,000 or so clones, about 26% seen once. This CDR3 is built from 17 residues. Germline assignment: CDR1 MDHEN and CDR2 SYDVKM. V was trimmed by 5 bases and J by 1 base, leaving 18 bases between them.

This chain connects TRBV28 to TRBJ1-5, with D possibly being TRBD1 (5 bases). The clonotype originates from a female donor with papillary thyroid cancer or a benign thyroid nodule (not recorded which). Some clones in this sample may be carry-over from other donors' samples. The sequenced material came from adjacent normal tissue. CDR3 bases: TGTGCCAGCAGTCCGCCAGGCAGGGTAATCAGCAATCAGCCCCAGCATTTT. It encodes CASSPPGRVISNQPQHF.